These T cell receptor beta chains were read from a single sample in a study of blood T cell repertoires in COVID-19. The data were produced by immunoSEQ multiplex PCR, yet TCRdb's version contains in-frame clones alone and is incomplete. The data contain 150,000 to 200,000 clones, around 86% of them singletons. The sample taken for sequencing was PBMCs or T cells enriched from blood (not recorded which). Receptors were obtained from a woman between 40 and 50 years old in a cohort exposed to, infected with or recovered from COVID-19 (not recorded which). Both conserved end residues are part of each CDR3. D genes are given only for firm matches.

J: TRBJ2-1
V: TRBV10-1
D: .
CDR3: CASSESIAEIGRDEQFF
DNA: TGCGCCAGCAGTGAGTCCATAGCGGAGATAGGTCGCGATGAGCAGTTCTTC

J: TRBJ2-7
V: TRBV6-2/TRBV6-3
D: TRBD2
CDR3: CASSYVAGGHRNEQYF
DNA: TGTGCCAGCAGTTATGTAGCGGGAGGCCACCGAAACGAGCAGTACTTC

J: TRBJ1-1
V: TRBV6-4
D: .
CDR3: CASSDRAGKGDTEAFF
DNA: TGTGCCAGCAGTGACAGGGCAGGGAAGGGGGACACTGAAGCTTTCTTT

J: TRBJ1-1
V: TRBV5-1
D: TRBD1
CDR3: CASSELSGGSPEAFF
DNA: TGCGCCAGCAGCGAACTTTCAGGGGGTAGTCCTGAAGCTTTCTTT

J: TRBJ2-6
V: TRBV7-6
D: TRBD1
CDR3: CASSHRMGTAPTPGLGANVLTF
DNA: TGTGCCAGCAGTCATCGCATGGGGACAGCACCTACCCCCGGGCTTGGGGCCAACGTCCTGACTTTC

J: TRBJ1-6
V: TRBV15
D: .
CDR3: CATHGLRGTPLHF
DNA: TGTGCCACCCACGGCCTTCGGGGAACACCCCTCCACTTT

J: TRBJ2-1
V: TRBV4-3
D: TRBD1
CDR3: CASSQVVGTGVYNEQFF
DNA: TGCGCCAGCAGCCAAGTTGTCGGGACAGGGGTGTACAATGAGCAGTTCTTC

J: TRBJ1-4
V: TRBV7-8
D: TRBD1
CDR3: CASSPGTGRKKLFF
DNA: TGTGCCAGCAGCCCGGGGACAGGGAGGAAAAAACTGTTTTTT

J: TRBJ2-4
V: TRBV11-2
D: TRBD1
CDR3: CASSQGAGAKNIQYF
DNA: TGTGCCAGCAGCCAGGGGGCAGGGGCCAAAAACATTCAGTACTTC

J: TRBJ1-1
V: TRBV12-3/TRBV12-4
D: .
CDR3: CASRRRGNTEAFF
DNA: TGTGCCAGCAGACGACGGGGGAACACTGAAGCTTTCTTT